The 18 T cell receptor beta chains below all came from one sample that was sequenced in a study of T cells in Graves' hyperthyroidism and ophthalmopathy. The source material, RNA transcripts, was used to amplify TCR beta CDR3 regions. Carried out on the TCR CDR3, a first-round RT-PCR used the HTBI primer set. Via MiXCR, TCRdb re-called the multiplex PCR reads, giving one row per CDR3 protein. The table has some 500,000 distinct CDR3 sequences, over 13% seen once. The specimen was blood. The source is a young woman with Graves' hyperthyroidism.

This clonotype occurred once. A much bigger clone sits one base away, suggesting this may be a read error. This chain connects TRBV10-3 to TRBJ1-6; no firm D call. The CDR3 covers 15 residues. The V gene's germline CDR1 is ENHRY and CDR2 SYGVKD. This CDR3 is CTISELRARNSPLHF. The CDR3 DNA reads TGTACCATCAGTGAGCTCCGGGCCCGAAATTCACCCCTCCACTTT.

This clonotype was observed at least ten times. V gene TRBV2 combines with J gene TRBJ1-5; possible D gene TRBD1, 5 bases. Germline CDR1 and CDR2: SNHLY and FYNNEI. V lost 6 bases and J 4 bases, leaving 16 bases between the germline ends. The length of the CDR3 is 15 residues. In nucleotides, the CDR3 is TGTGCCAGCAGCGTGGGGTGGGGGGGTAATCAGCCCCAGCATTTT. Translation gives CASSVGWGGNQPQHF.

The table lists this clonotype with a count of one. The CDR3 coding sequence is TGTGCCAGTAGTATACCACAGGGGGCGAGGAGCAATCAGCCCCAGCATTTT. Amino acid sequence: CASSIPQGARSNQPQHF. The V call is TRBV19, the J call TRBJ1-5, with 9 bases aligning to TRBD1. J gave up 1 base and V 2 bases, and 6 bases lay outside the gene matches. CDR3 size: 17 residues. Germline CDR1 is LNHDA and CDR2 is SQIVND (reference sequence).

Written as DNA, the CDR3 is TGTGCCAGCTCGGAGCTAGCGGGAGGGCTCTCCTACGAGCAGTACTTC. Translating gives CASSELAGGLSYEQYF. The chain joins TRBV18 to TRBJ2-7; 12 bases agree with TRBD2. Germline lookup yields CDR1 KGHSH and CDR2 LQKENI. Germline trimming cut 6 bases from V and 0 bases from J; bases unmatched to any gene: 6. This CDR3 comprises 16 residues.

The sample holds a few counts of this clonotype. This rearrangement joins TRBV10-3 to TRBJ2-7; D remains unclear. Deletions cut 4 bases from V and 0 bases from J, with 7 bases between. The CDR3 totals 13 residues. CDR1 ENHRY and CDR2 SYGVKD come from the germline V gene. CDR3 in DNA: TGTGCCATCAGTGTTGCGAGCTCCTACGAGCAGTACTTC. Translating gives CAISVASSYEQYF.

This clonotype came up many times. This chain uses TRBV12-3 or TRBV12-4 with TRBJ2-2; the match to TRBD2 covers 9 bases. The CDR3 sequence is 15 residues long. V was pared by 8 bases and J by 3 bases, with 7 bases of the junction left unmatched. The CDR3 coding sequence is TGTGCCAGCCTCTCGCGGGAGGGATACACCGGGGAGCTGTTTTTT. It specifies CASLSREGYTGELFF.

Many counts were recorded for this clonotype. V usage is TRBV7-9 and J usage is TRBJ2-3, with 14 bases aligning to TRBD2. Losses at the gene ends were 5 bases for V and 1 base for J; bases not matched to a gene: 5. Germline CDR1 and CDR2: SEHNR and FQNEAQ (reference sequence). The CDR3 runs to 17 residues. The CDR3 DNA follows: TGTGCCAGCAGCCTAAGACTAGCGGGAGGGGGCACAGATACGCAGTATTTT. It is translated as CASSLRLAGGGTDTQYF.

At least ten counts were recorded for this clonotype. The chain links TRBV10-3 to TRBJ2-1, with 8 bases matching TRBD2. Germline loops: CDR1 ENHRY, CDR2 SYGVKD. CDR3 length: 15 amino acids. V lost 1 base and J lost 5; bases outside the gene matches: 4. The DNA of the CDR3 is TGTGCCATCAGTGAGTACGGGAGGGAGAACAATGAGCAGTTCTTC. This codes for CAISEYGRENNEQFF.

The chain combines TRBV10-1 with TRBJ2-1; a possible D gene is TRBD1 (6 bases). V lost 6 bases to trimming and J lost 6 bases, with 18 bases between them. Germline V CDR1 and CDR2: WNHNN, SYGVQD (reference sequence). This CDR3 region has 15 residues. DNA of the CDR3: TGCGCCAGCAGCCCTGACAGGACTCTTAGCAATGAGCAGTTCTTC. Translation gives CASSPDRTLSNEQFF.

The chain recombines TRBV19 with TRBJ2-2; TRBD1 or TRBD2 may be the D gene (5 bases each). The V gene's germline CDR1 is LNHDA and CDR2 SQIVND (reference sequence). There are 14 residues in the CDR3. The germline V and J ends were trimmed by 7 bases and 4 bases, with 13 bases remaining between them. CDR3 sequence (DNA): TGTGCCAGTACCGTGGGACCGAGCACCGGGGAGCTGTTTTTT. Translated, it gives CASTVGPSTGELFF. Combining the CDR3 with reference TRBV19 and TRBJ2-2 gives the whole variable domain DGGITQSPKYLFRKEGQNVTLSCEQNLNHDAMYWYRQDPGQGLRLIYYSQIVNDFQKGDIAEGYSVSREKKESFPLTVTSAQKNPTAFYLCASTVGPSTGELFFGEGSRLTVL.

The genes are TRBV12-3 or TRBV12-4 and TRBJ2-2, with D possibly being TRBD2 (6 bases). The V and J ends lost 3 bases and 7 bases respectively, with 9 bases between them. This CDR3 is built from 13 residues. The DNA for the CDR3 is TGTGCCAGCAGTTTTGGCGGGATCGGGGAGCTGTTTTTT. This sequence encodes CASSFGGIGELFF.

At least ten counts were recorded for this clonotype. This CDR3 reads CASSEGLAEQYF. CDR3 bases: TGCGCCAGCAGTGAGGGACTAGCCGAGCAGTACTTC. The chain has TRBV10-2 and TRBJ2-7, with TRBD2 matching 8 bases. Germline lookup yields CDR1 WSHSY and CDR2 SAAADI. The V gene end was trimmed by 2 bases and the J gene end by 6 bases; junction bases not matched to a gene: 0. The CDR3 is 12 amino acids.

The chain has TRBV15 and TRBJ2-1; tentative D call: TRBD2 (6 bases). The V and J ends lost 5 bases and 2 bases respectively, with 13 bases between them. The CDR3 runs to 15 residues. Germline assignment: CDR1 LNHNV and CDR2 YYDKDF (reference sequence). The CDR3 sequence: CATSPRRETYNEQFF. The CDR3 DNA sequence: TGTGCCACCAGCCCGAGGCGGGAAACCTACAATGAGCAGTTCTTC.

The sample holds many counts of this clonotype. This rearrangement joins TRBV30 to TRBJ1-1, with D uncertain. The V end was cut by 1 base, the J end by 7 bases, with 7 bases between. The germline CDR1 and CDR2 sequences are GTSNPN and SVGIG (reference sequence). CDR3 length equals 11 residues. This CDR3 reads CAWSDSIEAFF. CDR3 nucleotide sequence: TGTGCCTGGAGTGACTCCATTGAAGCTTTCTTT.

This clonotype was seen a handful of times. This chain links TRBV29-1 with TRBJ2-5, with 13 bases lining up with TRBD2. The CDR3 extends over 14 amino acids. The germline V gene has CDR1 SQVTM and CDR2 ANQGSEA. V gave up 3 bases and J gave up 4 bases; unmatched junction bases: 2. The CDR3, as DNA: TGCAGCGTTGACGGACTAGCGGGAGTAGAGACCCAGTACTTC. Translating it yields CSVDGLAGVETQYF.

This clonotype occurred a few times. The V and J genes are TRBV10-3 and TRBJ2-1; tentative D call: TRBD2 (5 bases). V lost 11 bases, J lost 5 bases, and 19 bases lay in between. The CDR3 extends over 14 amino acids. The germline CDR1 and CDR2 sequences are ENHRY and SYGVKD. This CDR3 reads CAVRTGTRHNEQFF. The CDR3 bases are TGTGCCGTCCGAACCGGAACTAGGCACAATGAGCAGTTCTTC.

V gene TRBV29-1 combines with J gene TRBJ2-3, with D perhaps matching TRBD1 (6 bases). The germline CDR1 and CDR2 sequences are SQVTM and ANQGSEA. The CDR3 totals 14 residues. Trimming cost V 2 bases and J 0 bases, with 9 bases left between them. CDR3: CSVETGKSTDTQYF. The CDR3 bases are TGCAGCGTTGAAACAGGGAAAAGCACAGATACGCAGTATTTT.

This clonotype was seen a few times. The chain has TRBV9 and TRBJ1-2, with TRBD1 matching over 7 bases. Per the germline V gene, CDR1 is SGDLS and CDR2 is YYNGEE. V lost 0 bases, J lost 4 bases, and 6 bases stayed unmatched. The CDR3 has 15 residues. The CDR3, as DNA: TGTGCCAGCAGCGTAGTGGAGGGGGCTTCCTATGGCTACACCTTC. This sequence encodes CASSVVEGASYGYTF.